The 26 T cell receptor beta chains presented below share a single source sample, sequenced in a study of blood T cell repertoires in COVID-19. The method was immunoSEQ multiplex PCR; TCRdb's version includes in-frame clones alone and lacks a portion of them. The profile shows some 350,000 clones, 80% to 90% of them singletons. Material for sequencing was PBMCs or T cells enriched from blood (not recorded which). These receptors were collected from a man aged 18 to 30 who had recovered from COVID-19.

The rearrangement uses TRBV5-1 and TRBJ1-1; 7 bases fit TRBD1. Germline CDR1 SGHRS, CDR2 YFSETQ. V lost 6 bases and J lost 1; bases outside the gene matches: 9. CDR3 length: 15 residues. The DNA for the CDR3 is TGCGCCAGCACAACCCTCGACAGGGAGAACACTGAAGCTTTCTTT. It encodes CASTTLDRENTEAFF.

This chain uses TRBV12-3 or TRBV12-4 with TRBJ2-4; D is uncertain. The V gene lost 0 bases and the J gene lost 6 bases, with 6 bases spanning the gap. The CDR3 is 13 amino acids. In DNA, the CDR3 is TGTGCCAGCAGTTTAGCGGGCATAAACATTCAGTACTTC. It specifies CASSLAGINIQYF.

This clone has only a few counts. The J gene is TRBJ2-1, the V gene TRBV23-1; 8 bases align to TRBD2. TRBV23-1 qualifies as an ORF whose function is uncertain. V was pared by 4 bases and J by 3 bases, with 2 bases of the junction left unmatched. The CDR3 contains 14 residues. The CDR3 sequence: CASSLLAGYNEQFF. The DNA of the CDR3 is TGCGCCAGCAGTCTTCTAGCGGGCTACAATGAGCAGTTCTTC.

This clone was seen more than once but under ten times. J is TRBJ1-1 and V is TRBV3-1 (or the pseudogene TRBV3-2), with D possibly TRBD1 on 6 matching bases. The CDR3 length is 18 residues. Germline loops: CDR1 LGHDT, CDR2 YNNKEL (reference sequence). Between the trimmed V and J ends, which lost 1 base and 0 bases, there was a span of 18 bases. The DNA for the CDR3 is TGTGCCAGCAGCCAAGTTTTGGTAAGGGGGGGTGTGAACACTGAAGCTTTCTTT. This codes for CASSQVLVRGGVNTEAFF.

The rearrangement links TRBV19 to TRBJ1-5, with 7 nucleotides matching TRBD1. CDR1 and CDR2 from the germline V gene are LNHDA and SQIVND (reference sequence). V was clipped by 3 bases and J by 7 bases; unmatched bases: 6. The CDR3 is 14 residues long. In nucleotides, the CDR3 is TGTGCCAGTAGTATCGACAGGGAGCACCAGCCCCAGCATTTT. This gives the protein CASSIDREHQPQHF.

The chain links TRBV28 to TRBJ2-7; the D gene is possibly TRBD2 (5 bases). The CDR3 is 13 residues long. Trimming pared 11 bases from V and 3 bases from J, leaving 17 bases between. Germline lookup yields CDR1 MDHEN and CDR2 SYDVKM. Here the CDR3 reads CAARTGLLYEQYF. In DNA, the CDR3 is TGTGCCGCCCGGACCGGACTCCTCTACGAGCAGTACTTC.

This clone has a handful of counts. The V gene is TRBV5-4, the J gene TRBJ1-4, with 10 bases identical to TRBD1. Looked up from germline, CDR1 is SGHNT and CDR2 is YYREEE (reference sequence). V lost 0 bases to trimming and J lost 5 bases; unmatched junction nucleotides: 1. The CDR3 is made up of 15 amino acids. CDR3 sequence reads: CASSLGGQGNEKLFF. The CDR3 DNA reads TGTGCCAGCAGCTTGGGGGGACAGGGGAATGAAAAACTGTTTTTT.

CDR3 in DNA: TGTGCCAGCACCGAAACGCGAAAGACCCAGTACTTC. Translating gives CASTETRKTQYF. The chain is built from TRBV7-2 and TRBJ2-5; no reliable D call. This CDR3 has 12 amino acids. Germline V gene sequence: CDR1 SGHTA, CDR2 FQGNSA. Trimming took off 7 bases at V and 6 bases at J, with 12 bases between the two ends.

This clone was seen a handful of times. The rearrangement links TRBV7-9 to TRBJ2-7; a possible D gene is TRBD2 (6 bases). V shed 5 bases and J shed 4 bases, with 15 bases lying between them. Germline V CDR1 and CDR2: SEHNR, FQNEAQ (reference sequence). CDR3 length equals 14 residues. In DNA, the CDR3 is TGTGCCAGCAGCCCCGGGACTCCCCCTTACGAGCAGTACTTC. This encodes CASSPGTPPYEQYF.

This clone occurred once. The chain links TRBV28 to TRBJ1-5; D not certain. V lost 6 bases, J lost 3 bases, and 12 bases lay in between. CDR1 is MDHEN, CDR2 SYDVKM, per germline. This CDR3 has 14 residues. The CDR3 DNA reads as TGTGCCAGCAGGACTCGGGTGTTCAATCAGCCCCAGCATTTT. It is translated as CASRTRVFNQPQHF.

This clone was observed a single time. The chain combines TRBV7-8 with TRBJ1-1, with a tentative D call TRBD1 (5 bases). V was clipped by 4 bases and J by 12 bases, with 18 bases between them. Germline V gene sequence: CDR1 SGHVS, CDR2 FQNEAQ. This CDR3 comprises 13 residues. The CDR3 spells CASSSTGTQNPFF. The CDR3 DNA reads TGTGCCAGCAGCTCCACCGGGACTCAAAATCCTTTCTTT. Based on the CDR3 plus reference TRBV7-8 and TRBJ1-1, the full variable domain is GAGVSQSPRYKVAKRGQDVALRCDPISGHVSLFWYQQALGQGPEFLTYFQNEAQLDKSGLPSDRFFAERPEGSVSTLKIQRTQQEDSAVYLCASSSTGTQNPFFGQGTRLTVV.

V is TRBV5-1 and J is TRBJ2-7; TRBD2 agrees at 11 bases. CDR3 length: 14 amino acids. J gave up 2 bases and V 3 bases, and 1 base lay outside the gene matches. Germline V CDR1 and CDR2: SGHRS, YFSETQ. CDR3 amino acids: CASSSGLAAYEQYF. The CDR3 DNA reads TGCGCCAGCAGCTCGGGACTAGCGGCCTACGAGCAGTACTTC.

The CDR3 nucleotides read TGTGCCAGCAGTTCCCCACCGAGAGCTGGGGCCAACGTCCTGACTTTC. This codes for CASSSPPRAGANVLTF. The rearrangement uses TRBV28 and TRBJ2-6; D gene uncertain. V dropped 4 bases and J dropped 2 bases, with 12 bases sitting between them. The CDR3 loop spans 16 amino acids. Germline CDR1 and CDR2: MDHEN and SYDVKM.

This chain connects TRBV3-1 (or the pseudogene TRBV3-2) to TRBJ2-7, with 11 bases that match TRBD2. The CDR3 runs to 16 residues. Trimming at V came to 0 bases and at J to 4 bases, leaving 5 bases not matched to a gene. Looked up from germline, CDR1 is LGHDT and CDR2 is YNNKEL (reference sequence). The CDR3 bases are TGTGCCAGCAGCCAAGATTGGGGACTAGCGGTTTACGAGCAGTACTTC. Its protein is CASSQDWGLAVYEQYF.

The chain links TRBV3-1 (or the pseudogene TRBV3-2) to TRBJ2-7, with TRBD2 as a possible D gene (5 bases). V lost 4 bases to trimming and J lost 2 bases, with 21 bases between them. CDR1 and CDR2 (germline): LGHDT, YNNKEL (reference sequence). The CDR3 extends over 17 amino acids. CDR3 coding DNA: TGTGCCAGCAGCCCACCGTATTTGGGAGAGGGCCCCTACGAGCAGTACTTC. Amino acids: CASSPPYLGEGPYEQYF.

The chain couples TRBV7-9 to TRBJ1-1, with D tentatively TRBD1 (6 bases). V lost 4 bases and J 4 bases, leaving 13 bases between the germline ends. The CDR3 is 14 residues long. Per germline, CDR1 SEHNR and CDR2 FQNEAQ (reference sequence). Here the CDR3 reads CASSSGGQPTEAFF. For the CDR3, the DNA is TGTGCCAGCAGCTCGGGGGGGCAGCCCACTGAAGCTTTCTTT.

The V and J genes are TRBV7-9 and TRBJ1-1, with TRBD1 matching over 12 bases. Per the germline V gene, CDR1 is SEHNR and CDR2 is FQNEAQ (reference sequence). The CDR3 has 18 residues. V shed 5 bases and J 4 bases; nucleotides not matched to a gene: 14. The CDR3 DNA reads TGTGCCAGCAGCATAGGGACAGGGGGCACGCTGGGGAGCACTGAAGCTTTCTTT. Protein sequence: CASSIGTGGTLGSTEAFF.

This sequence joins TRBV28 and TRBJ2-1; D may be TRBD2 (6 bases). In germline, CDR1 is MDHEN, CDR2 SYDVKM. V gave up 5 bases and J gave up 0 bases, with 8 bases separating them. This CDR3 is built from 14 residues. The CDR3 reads CASSLGSSYNEQFF. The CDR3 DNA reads TGTGCCAGCAGTCTCGGGAGCTCCTACAATGAGCAGTTCTTC.

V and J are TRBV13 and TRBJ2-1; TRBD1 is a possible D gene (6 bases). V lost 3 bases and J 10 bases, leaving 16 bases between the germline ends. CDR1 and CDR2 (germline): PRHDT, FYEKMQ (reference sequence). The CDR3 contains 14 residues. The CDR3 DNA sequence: TGTGCCAGCAGCTTTCGGTCTGGGGGCGAGGAGCAGTTCTTC. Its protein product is CASSFRSGGEEQFF.

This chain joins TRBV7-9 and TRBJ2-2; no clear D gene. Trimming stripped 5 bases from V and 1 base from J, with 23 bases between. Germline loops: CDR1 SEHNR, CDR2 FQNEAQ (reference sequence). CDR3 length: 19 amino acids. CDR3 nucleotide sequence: TGTGCCAGCAGCCGCAATACCGACTTGGCGCGGAGGAACACCGGGGAGCTGTTTTTT. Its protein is CASSRNTDLARRNTGELFF. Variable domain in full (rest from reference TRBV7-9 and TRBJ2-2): DTGVSQNPRHKITKRGQNVTFRCDPISEHNRLYWYRQTLGQGPEFLTYFQNEAQLEKSRLLSDRFSAERPKGSFSTLEIQRTEQGDSAMYLCASSRNTDLARRNTGELFFGEGSRLTVL.

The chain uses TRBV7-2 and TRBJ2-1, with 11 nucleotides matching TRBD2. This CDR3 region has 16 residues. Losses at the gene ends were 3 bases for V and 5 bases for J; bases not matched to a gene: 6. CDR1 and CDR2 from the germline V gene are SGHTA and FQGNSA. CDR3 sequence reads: CASSFLAGGLNNEQFF. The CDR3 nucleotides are TGTGCCAGCAGCTTCCTAGCGGGGGGCTTAAACAATGAGCAGTTCTTC. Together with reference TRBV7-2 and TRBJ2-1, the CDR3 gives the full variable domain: GAGVSQSPSNKVTEKGKDVELRCDPISGHTALYWYRQSLGQGLEFLIYFQGNSAPDKSGLPSDRFSAERTGGSVSTLTIQRTQQEDSAVYLCASSFLAGGLNNEQFFGPGTRLTVL.

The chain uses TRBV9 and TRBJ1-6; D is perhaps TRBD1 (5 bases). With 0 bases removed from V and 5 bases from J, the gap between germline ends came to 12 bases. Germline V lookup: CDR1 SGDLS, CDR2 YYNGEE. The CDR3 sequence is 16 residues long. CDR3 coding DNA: TGTGCCAGCAGCGTAGGGGAGGGGAGGAATAATTCACCCCTCCACTTT. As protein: CASSVGEGRNNSPLHF.

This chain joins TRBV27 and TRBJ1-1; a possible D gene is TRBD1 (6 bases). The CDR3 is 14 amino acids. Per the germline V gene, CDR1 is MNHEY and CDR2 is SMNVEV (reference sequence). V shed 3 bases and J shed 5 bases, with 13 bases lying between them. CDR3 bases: TGTGCCAGCAGTTTTTTGAGGGGGGGGACTGAAGCTTTCTTT. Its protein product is CASSFLRGGTEAFF.

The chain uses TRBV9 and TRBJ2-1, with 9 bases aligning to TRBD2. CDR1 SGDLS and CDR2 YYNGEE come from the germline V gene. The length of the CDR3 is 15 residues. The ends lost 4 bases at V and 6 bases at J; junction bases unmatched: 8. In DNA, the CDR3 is TGTGCCAGCAGCTCACGACTAGCGGCCAGCAATGAGCAGTTCTTC. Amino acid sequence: CASSSRLAASNEQFF.

The CDR3 region has the DNA TGTGCCATCAGTGTGAAGCGGGAGGGCTACGAGCAGTACTTC. The encoded protein is CAISVKREGYEQYF. This rearrangement joins TRBV10-3 to TRBJ2-7, with 10 bases matching TRBD2. This CDR3 contains 14 residues. The germline V gene has CDR1 ENHRY and CDR2 SYGVKD. V was clipped by 4 bases and J by 3 bases; unmatched bases: 3.

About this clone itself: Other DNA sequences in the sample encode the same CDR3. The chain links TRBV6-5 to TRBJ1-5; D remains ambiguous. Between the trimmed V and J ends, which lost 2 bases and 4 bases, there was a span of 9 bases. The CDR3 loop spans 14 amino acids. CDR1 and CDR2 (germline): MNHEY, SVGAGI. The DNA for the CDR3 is TGTGCCAGCAGTTACGGAGCCGGGAATCAGCCCCAGCATTTT. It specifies CASSYGAGNQPQHF.